This TCR beta chain was observed in a study of cytomegalovirus exposure and HLA in healthy donors. Findings and caveats of the study: Reports state that TCR beta sequences accurately predicted most subjects' HLA-A and HLA-B alleles. TCR beta sequences numbering under 20,000 were associated with HLA alleles at 0.05 false discovery rate in a later analysis.

13 Jbeta primers and 60 Vbeta primers were used for the PCR. This table comes from immunoSEQ multiplex PCR, and its TCRdb copy is limited to in-frame clones, with some not included. The sample records around 200,000 clones, 75% to 90% being singletons. The CDR3 runs 14 residues. V was clipped by 9 bases and J by 0 bases, with 14 bases between them. CDR1 is LNHDA and CDR2 is SQIVND in the germline V gene (reference sequence). Comment on this clone: The antigen is undetermined.

This clonotype was obtained from a woman aged 45-65 years in good health and CMV-seropositive. The chain uses TRBV19 and TRBJ1-1, with D possibly matching TRBD1 (6 bases). Input material: PBMCs. CDR3 nucleotides: TGTGCCAGCGGGGGGAGGACAGTGAACACTGAAGCTTTCTTT. It is translated as CASGGRTVNTEAFF.